This T cell receptor (beta chain) was captured by sequencing in a study of T cell responses to AZD1222 COVID-19 vaccine. Points from the study as a whole: Reports say nearly half of spike-specific TCRs go after unmutated variant regions. Vaccine-associated CD4 TCRs spanned spike, dominant at 160-218 and 743-854. The study sampled repertoires only after the peak T cell response. A mostly white British donor set with more females was recruited, and clonal diversity was possibly underestimated.

Sequencing used immunoSEQ multiplex PCR; TCRdb keeps in-frame clones, though not all of them. Altogether 94,000 or so clones are present, roughly 90% being singletons, with the ten largest covering approximately 25%. As to this clone: Its specificity is not known.

The TCR sequence derives from an adult in good health. The material sequenced was peripheral blood, taken on day 0 of AZD1222 vaccination.

The CDR3 loop reads CASSLEAGNEKLFF. DNA of the CDR3: TGCGCCAGCAGCTTGGAAGCGGGGAATGAAAAACTGTTTTTT. The rearrangement links TRBV5-1 to TRBJ1-4; D is unresolved. Per germline, CDR1 SGHRS and CDR2 YFSETQ. The V end was cut by 0 bases, the J end by 5 bases, with 8 bases between. This CDR3 comprises 14 residues.